The 23 T cell receptor beta chains below were found in one sample sequenced in a study of OX40 agonist ivuxolimab in advanced cancers. The table came from immunoSEQ multiplex PCR; TCRdb's copy has only in-frame clones and leaves some out. The table has around 80,000 clones, 80% to 90% seen once. The starting material was CD4+ or CD8+ T cells sorted from blood, obtained in a trial of the OX40 agonist ivuxolimab. The source is an adult with an advanced solid tumor such as melanoma, head and neck, liver or kidney cancer.

This sequence joins TRBV14 and TRBJ2-5; no definite D call. Germline V gives CDR1 SGHDN, CDR2 FVKESK. This CDR3 comprises 13 residues. With 4 bases removed from V and 7 bases from J, the gap between germline ends came to 13 bases. CDR3 bases: TGTGCCAGCAGCCGGGATCGGGCCGGGACCCAGTACTTC. Amino acids: CASSRDRAGTQYF. The variable domain in full, with the rest retrieved from reference TRBV14 and TRBJ2-5, is EAGVTQFPSHSVIEKGQTVTLRCDPISGHDNLYWYRRVMGKEIKFLLHFVKESKQDESGMPNNRFLAERTGGTYSTLKVQPAELEDSGVYFCASSRDRAGTQYFGPGTRLLVL.

The chain joins TRBV11-3 to TRBJ2-7, with a weak D call TRBD1 (6 bases). This CDR3 is built from 12 residues. The V end lost 9 bases, the J end lost 4 bases, and 13 bases lay between the germline ends. Germline CDR1 and CDR2: SGHNT and YENEEA. In DNA form, the CDR3 reads TGTGCCAGACCGGACAGACCATACGAGCAGTACTTC. This translates into CARPDRPYEQYF.

This clone was detected once. V is TRBV2 and J is TRBJ1-1; D is uncertain. Between the trimmed V and J ends, which lost 4 bases and 5 bases, there was a span of 11 bases. The CDR3 spans 13 residues. Germline CDR1 reads SNHLY; CDR2 reads FYNNEI. CDR3 amino acids: CASSVNPRTEAFF. The CDR3 region has the DNA TGTGCCAGCAGTGTAAACCCGAGGACTGAAGCTTTCTTT.

The genes are TRBV5-4 and TRBJ2-1; 13 bases are shared with TRBD2. CDR3 length: 15 amino acids. CDR1 and CDR2 (germline): SGHNT, YYREEE (reference sequence). Losses at the gene ends were 4 bases for V and 5 bases for J; bases not matched to a gene: 3. This chain's CDR3 is CASSPGLAGNNEQFF. The CDR3 region has the DNA TGTGCCAGCAGCCCGGGACTAGCGGGGAACAATGAGCAGTTCTTC.

On this clone: Other nucleotide sequences from this sample produce the same CDR3. The CDR3 sequence is CASSVASGANVLTF. For the CDR3, the DNA is TGTGCCAGCAGCGTAGCCTCTGGGGCCAACGTCCTGACTTTC. The chain recombines TRBV9 with TRBJ2-6; D is unresolved. Deletions cut 0 bases from V and 0 bases from J, with 1 base between. This CDR3 has 14 residues. CDR1 SGDLS and CDR2 YYNGEE come from the germline V gene.

The V gene is TRBV19, the J gene TRBJ2-7, with 7 nucleotides matching TRBD2. J lost 4 bases, V lost 9 bases, and 15 bases had no gene match. This CDR3 contains 15 residues. Germline CDR1 and CDR2: LNHDA and SQIVND (reference sequence). The CDR3 DNA reads as TGTGCCAGCACTAGTCAGACTAGCAAGGGGTACGAGCAGTACTTC. Translation: CASTSQTSKGYEQYF.

This chain links TRBV11-3 with TRBJ2-5; D is unresolved. V lost 4 bases and J 5 bases, leaving 11 bases between the germline ends. CDR1 and CDR2 (germline): SGHNT, YENEEA. The CDR3 length is 13 residues. In nucleotides, the CDR3 is TGTGCCAGCAGCTCGCTTGTGGGGGAGACCCAGTACTTC. Its protein product is CASSSLVGETQYF.

The rearrangement joins TRBV5-4 to TRBJ2-3; 10 nucleotides align to TRBD1. From germline, CDR1 is SGHNT and CDR2 YYREEE (reference sequence). V dropped 4 bases and J dropped 3; count of bases not matched to a gene: 8. This CDR3 has 16 residues. CDR3 region: CASSRWDRGSTDTQYF. DNA of the CDR3: TGTGCCAGCAGCCGTTGGGACAGGGGATCGACAGATACGCAGTATTTT.

V usage is TRBV4-2 and J usage is TRBJ2-7; no clear D. Germline CDR1 and CDR2: LGHNA and YNFKEQ. The CDR3 is 13 residues long. V lost 0 bases and J lost 7, with 10 bases in between. In DNA, the CDR3 is TGTGCCAGCAGCCAAGATGGCGGACCAGAGCAGTACTTC. The encoded protein is CASSQDGGPEQYF.

This rearrangement joins TRBV7-9 to TRBJ2-1; TRBD1 aligns across 9 bases. The V segment lost 4 bases and the J segment 6 bases; nucleotides outside the gene matches: 16. CDR1 and CDR2 from the germline V gene are SEHNR and FQNEAQ (reference sequence). The CDR3 spans 18 residues. The CDR3 DNA follows: TGTGCCAGCAGCTCGAGGGGGACAGGGTTCATGGGTTTCAATGAGCAGTTCTTC. It yields the protein CASSSRGTGFMGFNEQFF.

The J gene is TRBJ1-3, the V gene TRBV6-1; D is ambiguous. V gave up 6 bases and J gave up 2 bases, with 8 bases separating them. The CDR3 has 13 amino acids. The germline V gene encodes CDR1 MNHNS and CDR2 SASEGT. Here the CDR3 DNA reads TGTGCCAGCAGCGAAATTACTGGAAACACCATATATTTT. It codes for CASSEITGNTIYF.

The rearrangement uses TRBV2 and TRBJ2-1; possibly TRBD2 for D (7 bases). Trimming shortened V by 4 bases and J by 5 bases, and 15 bases separated the two germline ends. The germline V gene has CDR1 SNHLY and CDR2 FYNNEI. The CDR3 spans 15 residues. The CDR3 nucleotides read TGTGCCAGCAGTGTCAGGGGAGGGGAAAACAATGAGCAGTTCTTC. This sequence encodes CASSVRGGENNEQFF.

The sample holds many counts of this clone. The chain combines TRBV4-1 with TRBJ1-1, with D tentatively TRBD1 (6 bases). CDR3 size: 16 residues. From germline, CDR1 is MGHRA and CDR2 YSYEKL. Trimming took off 3 bases at V and 0 bases at J, with 14 bases between the two ends. The CDR3 region is CASSHYQGKVNTEAFF. The CDR3, as DNA: TGCGCCAGCAGCCACTACCAGGGGAAGGTGAACACTGAAGCTTTCTTT.

V and J are TRBV29-1 and TRBJ2-1; TRBD2 might be the D (5 bases). The germline V and J ends were trimmed by 6 bases and 9 bases, with 18 bases remaining between them. Germline-derived CDR1 and CDR2 are SQVTM and ANQGSEA. The CDR3 length is 13 residues. The chain's CDR3 is CSVETRSFAEQFF. The CDR3 DNA reads TGCAGCGTCGAAACTAGGAGTTTCGCTGAGCAGTTCTTC.

The J gene is TRBJ2-4, the V gene TRBV5-1, with D perhaps TRBD1 or TRBD2 (5 bases each). The CDR3 length is 18 residues. V lost 4 bases to trimming and J lost 0 bases, with 20 bases between them. Germline CDR1 reads SGHRS; CDR2 reads YFSETQ. The DNA for the CDR3 is TGCGCCAGCAGCAAGGCCCACCAGGGAGCTTTAGCCAAAAACATTCAGTACTTC. As protein: CASSKAHQGALAKNIQYF.

This clone was counted a single time. The genes are TRBV16 and TRBJ1-5; a possible D gene is TRBD1 (5 bases). Trimming cost V 3 bases and J 4 bases, with 7 bases left between them. Germline values: CDR1 KGHSY, CDR2 FQNENV. The CDR3 is 13 amino acids. CDR3 nucleotide sequence: TGTGCCAGCAGCCAGGGGGAAAATCAGCCCCAGCATTTT. It codes for CASSQGENQPQHF.

V is TRBV28 and J is TRBJ1-5; D unresolved. The CDR3 has 12 residues. CDR1 is MDHEN and CDR2 is SYDVKM in the germline V gene. The V gene lost 3 bases and the J gene lost 3 bases, with 3 bases spanning the gap. The chain's CDR3 is CASSFTNQPQHF. DNA for the CDR3: TGTGCCAGCAGTTTCACCAATCAGCCCCAGCATTTT.

This chain connects TRBV6-1 to TRBJ1-4, with no clear D. Trimming took 6 bases from V and 1 from J, leaving 6 bases between them. CDR1 and CDR2 (germline): MNHNS, SASEGT. The CDR3 length is 13 residues. In DNA, the CDR3 is TGTGCCAGCAGACGGGAAACTAATGAAAAACTGTTTTTT. Protein: CASRRETNEKLFF.

The chain uses TRBV28 and TRBJ2-4; D is uncertain. V was shortened by 9 bases and J by 8 bases, with 17 bases between the two germline ends. In germline, CDR1 is MDHEN, CDR2 SYDVKM. This CDR3 is built from 13 residues. The CDR3 DNA follows: TGTGCCAGTCTTGATCGGGTTTTGGACATTCAGTACTTC. Translation gives CASLDRVLDIQYF.

The chain is built from TRBV2 and TRBJ2-7; D gene unclear. Germline assignment: CDR1 SNHLY and CDR2 FYNNEI. The CDR3 consists of 13 residues. V shed 3 bases and J shed 1 base, with 7 bases lying between them. The CDR3 nucleotides read TGTGCCAGCAGTGAGTGGTATTCCTACGAGCAGTACTTC. Its protein product is CASSEWYSYEQYF.

V usage is TRBV27 and J usage is TRBJ2-6; 8 nucleotides agree with TRBD1. With V trimmed by 4 bases and J by 0 bases, 11 bases remained unmatched. Germline V gene lookup returns CDR1 MNHEY and CDR2 SMNVEV (reference sequence). The CDR3 runs to 19 residues. CDR3 coding DNA: TGTGCCAGCAGTTCCCGGGACAGGTCAAGTGCCTCTGGGGCCAACGTCCTGACTTTC. This sequence encodes CASSSRDRSSASGANVLTF. The variable domain in full, completed from reference TRBV27 and TRBJ2-6, reads EAQVTQNPRYLITVTGKKLTVTCSQNMNHEYMSWYRQDPGLGLRQIYYSMNVEVTDKGDVPEGYKVSRKEKRNFPLILESPSPNQTSLYFCASSSRDRSSASGANVLTFGAGSRLTVL.

The chain has TRBV27 and TRBJ1-2; 12 positions match TRBD1. The CDR3 runs 18 residues. V trimming: 6 bases; J trimming: 2 bases; junction bases outside the gene matches: 13. Looked up from germline, CDR1 is MNHEY and CDR2 is SMNVEV (reference sequence). The CDR3 region is CASSQQGDRGPSNYGYTF. In nucleotides, the CDR3 is TGTGCCAGCAGCCAACAGGGGGACAGGGGGCCCTCGAACTATGGCTACACCTTC.

V gene TRBV29-1 combines with J gene TRBJ2-7, with a weak D call TRBD1 (5 bases). CDR1 is SQVTM, CDR2 ANQGSEA, per germline. V shed 7 bases and J shed 3 bases, with 13 bases lying between them. This CDR3 comprises 12 residues. The CDR3 coding sequence is TGCAGCGCCAAAGGGCAGGGCTACGAGCAGTACTTC. Translation gives CSAKGQGYEQYF.